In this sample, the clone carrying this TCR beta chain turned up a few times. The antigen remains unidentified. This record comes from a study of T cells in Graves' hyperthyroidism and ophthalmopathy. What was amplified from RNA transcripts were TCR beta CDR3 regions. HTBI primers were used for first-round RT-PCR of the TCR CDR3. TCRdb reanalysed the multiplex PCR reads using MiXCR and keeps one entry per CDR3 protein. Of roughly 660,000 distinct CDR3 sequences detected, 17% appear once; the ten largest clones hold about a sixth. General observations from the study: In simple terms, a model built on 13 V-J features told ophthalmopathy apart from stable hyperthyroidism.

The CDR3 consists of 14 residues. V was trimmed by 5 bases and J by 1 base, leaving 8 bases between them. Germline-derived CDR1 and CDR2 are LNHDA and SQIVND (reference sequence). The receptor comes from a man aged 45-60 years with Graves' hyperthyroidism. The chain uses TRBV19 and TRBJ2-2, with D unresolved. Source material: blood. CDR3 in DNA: TGTGCCAGTAGTTTCGAAATGAACACCGGGGAGCTGTTTTTT. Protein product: CASSFEMNTGELFF.